These 6 T cell receptor beta chains originate from one sample sequenced in a study of T cell changes during pregnancy in multiple sclerosis. Clones were sequenced by immunoSEQ multiplex PCR, and TCRdb holds only the in-frame ones, with some missing. Here the sample spans tens of thousands of clones, around 94% being singletons. Sequences were derived from CD4+ T cells from peripheral blood mononuclear cells, sampled before pregnancy. The receptors here all came from a female donor with multiple sclerosis, enrolled in a pregnancy study.

This clone was seen a few times. The CDR3 loop is CASSLLATNEKLFF. The CDR3 DNA follows: TGTGCCAGCAGCCTACTTGCAACTAATGAAAAACTGTTTTTT. The gene calls are TRBV7-6 and TRBJ1-4; D gene ambiguous. V was cut by 5 bases and J by 0 bases, with 7 bases left in between. This CDR3 is 14 amino acids long. Looked up from germline, CDR1 is SGHVS and CDR2 is FNYEAQ.

The rearrangement joins TRBV27 to TRBJ2-1; 8 nucleotides line up with TRBD2. V was clipped by 6 bases and J by 5 bases; unmatched bases: 9. There are 15 residues in the CDR3. Per the germline V gene, CDR1 is MNHEY and CDR2 is SMNVEV (reference sequence). The DNA for the CDR3 is TGTGCCAGCAGCTCTACCGGGAGGGCCGACAATGAGCAGTTCTTC. Translated, it gives CASSSTGRADNEQFF.

V and J are TRBV19 and TRBJ1-1, with D perhaps matching TRBD1 (5 bases). This CDR3 is 17 amino acids long. Germline assignment: CDR1 LNHDA and CDR2 SQIVND (reference sequence). V shed 3 bases and J shed 0 bases, with 17 bases lying between them. The DNA for the CDR3 is TGTGCCAGTAGTATTCCCTACACAAAAGGGGTGAACACTGAAGCTTTCTTT. Encoded protein: CASSIPYTKGVNTEAFF.

V usage is TRBV6-4 and J usage is TRBJ1-2; 8 bases align to TRBD1. This CDR3 comprises 15 residues. Germline V gene lookup returns CDR1 MRHNA and CDR2 SNTAGT. With 5 bases clipped from V and 4 bases from J, the junction kept 9 bases outside the gene matches. CDR3 residues: CASSPRQGRLYGYTF. The CDR3 DNA sequence: TGTGCCAGCAGTCCGAGACAGGGGAGGCTCTATGGCTACACCTTC.

V usage is TRBV13 and J usage is TRBJ2-5, with TRBD1 identical over 8 bases. Per germline, CDR1 PRHDT and CDR2 FYEKMQ (reference sequence). The CDR3 is 15 amino acids. After removal of 3 bases from V and 2 bases from J, the junction contained 5 bases not matched to a gene. The CDR3 loop reads CASSFDRGQQETQYF. CDR3 DNA: TGTGCCAGCAGCTTTGACAGGGGACAACAAGAGACCCAGTACTTC.

J is TRBJ2-2 and V is TRBV6-1; D is possibly TRBD2 (6 bases). The germline CDR1 and CDR2 sequences are MNHNS and SASEGT. The CDR3 has 15 amino acids. V lost 0 bases, J lost 6 bases, and 11 bases lay in between. In nucleotides, the CDR3 is TGTGCCAGCAGTGAAGCGGCGGGAAACCCCGGGGAGCTGTTTTTT. Translated, it gives CASSEAAGNPGELFF.